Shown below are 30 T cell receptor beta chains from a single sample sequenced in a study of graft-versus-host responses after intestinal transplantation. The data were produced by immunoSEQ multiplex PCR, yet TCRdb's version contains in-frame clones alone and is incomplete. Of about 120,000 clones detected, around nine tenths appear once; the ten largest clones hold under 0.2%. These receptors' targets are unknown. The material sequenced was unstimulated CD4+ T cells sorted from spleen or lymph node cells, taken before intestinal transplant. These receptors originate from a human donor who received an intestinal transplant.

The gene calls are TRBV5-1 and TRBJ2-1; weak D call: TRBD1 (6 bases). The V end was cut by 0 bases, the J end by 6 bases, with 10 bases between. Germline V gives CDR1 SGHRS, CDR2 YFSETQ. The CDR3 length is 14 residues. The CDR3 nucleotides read TGCGCCAGCAGCTTGGGTGGGGGCGCCAATGAGCAGTTCTTC. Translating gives CASSLGGGANEQFF.

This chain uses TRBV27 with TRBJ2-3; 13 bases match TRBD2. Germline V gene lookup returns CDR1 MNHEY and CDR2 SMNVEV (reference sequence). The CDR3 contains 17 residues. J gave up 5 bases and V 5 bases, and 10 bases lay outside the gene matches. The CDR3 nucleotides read TGTGCCAGCAGTCCACGACTAGCGGGGGGTAGGGAAGATACGCAGTATTTT. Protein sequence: CASSPRLAGGREDTQYF.

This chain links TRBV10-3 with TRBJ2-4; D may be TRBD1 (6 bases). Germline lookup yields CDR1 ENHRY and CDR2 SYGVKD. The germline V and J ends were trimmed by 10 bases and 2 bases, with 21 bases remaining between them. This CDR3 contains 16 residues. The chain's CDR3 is CATAASQGLTKNIQYF. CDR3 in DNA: TGTGCCACGGCAGCGTCGCAGGGGTTAACCAAAAACATTCAGTACTTC.

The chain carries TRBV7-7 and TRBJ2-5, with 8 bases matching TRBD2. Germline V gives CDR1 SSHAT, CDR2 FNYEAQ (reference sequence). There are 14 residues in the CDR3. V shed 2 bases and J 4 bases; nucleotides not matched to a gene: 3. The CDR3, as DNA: TGTGCCAGCAGCTTAAGCGGGAGCGGAGAGACCCAGTACTTC. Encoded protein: CASSLSGSGETQYF.

The CDR3 nucleotides are TGTGCCAGCAGCGCTAACATAGCGGGAGGGCGTTCTGTGGGGGAGCTGTTTTTT. Its protein is CASSANIAGGRSVGELFF. This rearrangement joins TRBV9 to TRBJ2-2; 11 positions agree with TRBD2. CDR1 and CDR2 (germline): SGDLS, YYNGEE. V shed 3 bases and J 8 bases; nucleotides not matched to a gene: 15. The CDR3 is 18 amino acids.

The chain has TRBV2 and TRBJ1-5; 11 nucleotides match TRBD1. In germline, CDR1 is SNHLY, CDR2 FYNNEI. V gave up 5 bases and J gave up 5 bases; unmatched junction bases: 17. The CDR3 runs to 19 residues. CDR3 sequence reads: CASSYIRTGGTYRYQPQHF. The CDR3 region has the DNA TGTGCCAGCAGTTATATTCGGACAGGGGGCACGTATAGGTATCAGCCCCAGCATTTT.

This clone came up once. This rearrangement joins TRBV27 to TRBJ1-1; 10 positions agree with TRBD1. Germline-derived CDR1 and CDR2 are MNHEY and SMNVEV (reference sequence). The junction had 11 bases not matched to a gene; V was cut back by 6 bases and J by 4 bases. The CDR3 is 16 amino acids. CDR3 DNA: TGTGCCAGCAGACAACGACCGGGACAGGGGACCACTGAAGCTTTCTTT. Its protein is CASRQRPGQGTTEAFF.

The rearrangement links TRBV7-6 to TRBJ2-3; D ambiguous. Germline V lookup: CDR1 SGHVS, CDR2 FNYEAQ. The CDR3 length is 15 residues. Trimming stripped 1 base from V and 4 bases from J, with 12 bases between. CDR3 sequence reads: CASSLDLRSSDTQYF. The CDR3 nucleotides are TGTGCCAGCAGCTTAGACCTCCGGTCGTCAGATACGCAGTATTTT.

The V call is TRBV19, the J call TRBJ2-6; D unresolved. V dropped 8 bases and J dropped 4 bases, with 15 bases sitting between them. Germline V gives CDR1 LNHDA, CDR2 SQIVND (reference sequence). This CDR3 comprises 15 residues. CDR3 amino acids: CASCPLSTGANVLTF. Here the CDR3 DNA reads TGTGCCAGTTGTCCCCTTAGCACCGGGGCCAACGTCCTGACTTTC.

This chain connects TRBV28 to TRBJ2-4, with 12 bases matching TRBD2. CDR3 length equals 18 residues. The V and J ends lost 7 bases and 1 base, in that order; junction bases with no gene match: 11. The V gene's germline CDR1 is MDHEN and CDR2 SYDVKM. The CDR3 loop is CASTLAGGPSYAKNIQYF. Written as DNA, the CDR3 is TGTGCCAGCACCCTAGCGGGAGGGCCGTCCTACGCCAAAAACATTCAGTACTTC.

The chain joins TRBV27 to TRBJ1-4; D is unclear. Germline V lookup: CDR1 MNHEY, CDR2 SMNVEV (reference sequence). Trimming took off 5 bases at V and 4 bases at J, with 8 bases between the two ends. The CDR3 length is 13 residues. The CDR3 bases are TGTGCCAGCAGTCCCCGACTTAATGAAAAACTGTTTTTT. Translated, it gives CASSPRLNEKLFF. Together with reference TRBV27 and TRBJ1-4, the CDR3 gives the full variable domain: EAQVTQNPRYLITVTGKKLTVTCSQNMNHEYMSWYRQDPGLGLRQIYYSMNVEVTDKGDVPEGYKVSRKEKRNFPLILESPSPNQTSLYFCASSPRLNEKLFFGSGTQLSVL.

The DNA for the CDR3 is TGTGCCAGCAGCCTACCGGAAGAGACCCAGTACTTC. This translates into CASSLPEETQYF. This chain links TRBV28 with TRBJ2-5; D is ambiguous. V was shortened by 6 bases and J by 3 bases, with 8 bases between the two germline ends. Germline loops: CDR1 MDHEN, CDR2 SYDVKM. CDR3 length: 12 residues. The variable domain in full, completed from reference TRBV28 and TRBJ2-5, reads DVKVTQSSRYLVKRTGEKVFLECVQDMDHENMFWYRQDPGLGLRLIYFSYDVKMKEKGDIPEGYSVSREKKERFSLILESASTNQTSMYLCASSLPEETQYFGPGTRLLVL.

CDR3 in DNA: TGCAGTTCCGGGACTAGGACTTACAATGAGCAGTTCTTC. It yields the protein CSSGTRTYNEQFF. The chain carries TRBV29-1 and TRBJ2-1, with TRBD2 matching 8 bases. CDR3 length: 13 residues. Germline-derived CDR1 and CDR2 are SQVTM and ANQGSEA.

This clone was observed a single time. The CDR3 spells CASSVGNYGYTF. DNA for the CDR3: TGTGCCAGCAGCGTCGGTAACTATGGCTACACCTTC. The chain uses TRBV7-9 and TRBJ1-2; D is uncertain. Germline V gives CDR1 SEHNR, CDR2 FQNEAQ (reference sequence). Trimming took off 5 bases at V and 1 base at J, with 5 bases between the two ends. The CDR3 loop spans 12 amino acids.

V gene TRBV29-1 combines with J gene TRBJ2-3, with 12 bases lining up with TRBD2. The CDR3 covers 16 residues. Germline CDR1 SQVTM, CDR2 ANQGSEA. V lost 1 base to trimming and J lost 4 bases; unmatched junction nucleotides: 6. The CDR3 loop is CSVEVLAGGPPDTQYF. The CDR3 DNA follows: TGCAGCGTTGAAGTCCTAGCGGGAGGGCCCCCAGATACGCAGTATTTT.

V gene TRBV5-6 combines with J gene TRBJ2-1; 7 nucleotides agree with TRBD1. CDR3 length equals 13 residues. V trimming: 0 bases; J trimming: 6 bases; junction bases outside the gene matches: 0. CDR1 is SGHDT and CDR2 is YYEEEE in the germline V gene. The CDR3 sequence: CASSLDRGNEQFF. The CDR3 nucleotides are TGTGCCAGCAGCTTGGACAGGGGCAATGAGCAGTTCTTC.

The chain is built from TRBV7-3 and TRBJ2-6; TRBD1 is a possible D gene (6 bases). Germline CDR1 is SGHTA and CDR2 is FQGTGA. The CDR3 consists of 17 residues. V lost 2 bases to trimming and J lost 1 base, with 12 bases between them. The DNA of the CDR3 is TGTGCCAGCAGCTTATGGCAGGGGCAGTCTGGGGCCAACGTCCTGACTTTC. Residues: CASSLWQGQSGANVLTF.

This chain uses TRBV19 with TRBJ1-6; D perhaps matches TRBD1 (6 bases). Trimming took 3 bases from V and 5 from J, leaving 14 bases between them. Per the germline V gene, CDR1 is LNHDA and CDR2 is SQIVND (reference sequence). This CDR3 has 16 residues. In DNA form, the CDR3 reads TGTGCCAGTAGTATCTGGGGAACAGGGAATAATTCACCCCTCCACTTT. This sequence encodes CASSIWGTGNNSPLHF.

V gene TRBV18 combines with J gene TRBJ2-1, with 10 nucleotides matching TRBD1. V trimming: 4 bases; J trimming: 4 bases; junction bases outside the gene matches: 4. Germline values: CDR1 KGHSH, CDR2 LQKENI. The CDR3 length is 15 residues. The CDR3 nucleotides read TGTGCCAGCTCACAAGGGACAGGGGTATACAATGAGCAGTTCTTC. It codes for CASSQGTGVYNEQFF.

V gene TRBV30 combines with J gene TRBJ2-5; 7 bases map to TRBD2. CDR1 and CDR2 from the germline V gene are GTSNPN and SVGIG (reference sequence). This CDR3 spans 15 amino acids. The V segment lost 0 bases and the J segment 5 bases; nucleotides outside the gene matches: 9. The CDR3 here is CAWSVGGRADETQYF. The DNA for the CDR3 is TGTGCCTGGAGTGTGGGTGGGAGGGCCGATGAGACCCAGTACTTC.

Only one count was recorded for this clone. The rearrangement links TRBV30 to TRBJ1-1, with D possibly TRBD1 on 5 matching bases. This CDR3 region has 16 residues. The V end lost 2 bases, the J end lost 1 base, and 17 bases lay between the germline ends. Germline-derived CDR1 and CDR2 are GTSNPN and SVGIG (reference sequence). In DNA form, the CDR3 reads TGTGCCTGGAGTAAAGGGGTTCTAAGGCCGAACACTGAAGCTTTCTTT. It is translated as CAWSKGVLRPNTEAFF.

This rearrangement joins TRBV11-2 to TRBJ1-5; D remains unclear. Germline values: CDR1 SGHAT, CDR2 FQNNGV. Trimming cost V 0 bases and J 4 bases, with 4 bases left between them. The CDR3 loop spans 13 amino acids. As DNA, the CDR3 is TGTGCCAGCAGCTTAGAACTAAATCAGCCCCAGCATTTT. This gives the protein CASSLELNQPQHF.

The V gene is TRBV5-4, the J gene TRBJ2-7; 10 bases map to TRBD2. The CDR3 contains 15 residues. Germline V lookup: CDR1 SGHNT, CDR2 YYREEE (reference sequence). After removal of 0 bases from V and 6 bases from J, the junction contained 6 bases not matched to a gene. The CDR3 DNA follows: TGTGCCAGCAGCTTGGAGGCTAGCGGGGGACGCGAGCAGTACTTC. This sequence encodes CASSLEASGGREQYF.

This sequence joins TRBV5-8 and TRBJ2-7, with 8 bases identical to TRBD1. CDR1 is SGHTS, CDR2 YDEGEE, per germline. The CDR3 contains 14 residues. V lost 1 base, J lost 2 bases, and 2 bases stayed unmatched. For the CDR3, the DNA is TGTGCCAGCAGCTTGACAGGGGGACCCTACGAGCAGTACTTC. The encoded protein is CASSLTGGPYEQYF. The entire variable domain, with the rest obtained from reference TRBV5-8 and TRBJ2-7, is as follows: EAGVTQSPTHLIKTRGQQATLRCSPISGHTSVYWYQQALGLGLQFLLWYDEGEERNRGNFPPRFSGRQFPNYSSELNVNALELEDSALYLCASSLTGGPYEQYFGPGTRLTVT.

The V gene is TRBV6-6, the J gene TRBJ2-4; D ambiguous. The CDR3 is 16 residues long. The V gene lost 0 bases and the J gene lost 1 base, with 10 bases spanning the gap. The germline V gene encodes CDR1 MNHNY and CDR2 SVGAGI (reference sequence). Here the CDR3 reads CASSYSPGMAKNIQYF. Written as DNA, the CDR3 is TGTGCCAGCAGTTACTCTCCTGGCATGGCCAAAAACATTCAGTACTTC.

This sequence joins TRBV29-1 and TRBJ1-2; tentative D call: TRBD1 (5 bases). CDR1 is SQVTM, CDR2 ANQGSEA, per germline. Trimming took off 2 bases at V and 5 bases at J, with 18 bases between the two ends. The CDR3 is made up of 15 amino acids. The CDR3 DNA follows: TGCAGCGTTGAAAGGGGAGTCCAGGAGGGGTATGGCTACACCTTC. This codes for CSVERGVQEGYGYTF.

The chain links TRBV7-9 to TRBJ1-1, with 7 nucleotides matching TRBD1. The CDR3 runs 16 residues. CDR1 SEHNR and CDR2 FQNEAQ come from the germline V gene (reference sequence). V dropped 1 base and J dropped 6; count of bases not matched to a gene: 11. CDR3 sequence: CASSLGSQGERAEAFF. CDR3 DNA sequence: TGTGCCAGCAGCTTAGGTAGCCAGGGGGAGAGGGCTGAAGCTTTCTTT. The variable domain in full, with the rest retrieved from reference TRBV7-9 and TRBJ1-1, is DTGVSQNPRHKITKRGQNVTFRCDPISEHNRLYWYRQTLGQGPEFLTYFQNEAQLEKSRLLSDRFSAERPKGSFSTLEIQRTEQGDSAMYLCASSLGSQGERAEAFFGQGTRLTVV.

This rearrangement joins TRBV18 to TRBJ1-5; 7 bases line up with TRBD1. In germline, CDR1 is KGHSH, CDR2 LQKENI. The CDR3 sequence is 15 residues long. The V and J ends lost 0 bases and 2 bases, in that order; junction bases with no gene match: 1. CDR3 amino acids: CASSPPGQRNQPQHF. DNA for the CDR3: TGTGCCAGCTCACCACCGGGACAGCGCAATCAGCCCCAGCATTTT.

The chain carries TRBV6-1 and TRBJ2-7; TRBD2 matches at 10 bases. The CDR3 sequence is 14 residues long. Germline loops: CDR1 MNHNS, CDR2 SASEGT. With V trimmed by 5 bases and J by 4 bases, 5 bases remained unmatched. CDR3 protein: CASSPGTSAYEQYF. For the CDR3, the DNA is TGTGCCAGCAGTCCTGGGACTAGCGCGTACGAGCAGTACTTC.

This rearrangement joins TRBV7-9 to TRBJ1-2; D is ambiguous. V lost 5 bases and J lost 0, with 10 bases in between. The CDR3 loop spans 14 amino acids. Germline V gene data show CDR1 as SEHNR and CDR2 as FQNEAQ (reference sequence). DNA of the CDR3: TGTGCCAGCAGCCCAGACACCCCTAACTATGGCTACACCTTC. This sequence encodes CASSPDTPNYGYTF.